These T cell receptor beta chains were read from a single sample in a study of chemoradiotherapy in HPV16-positive cancers. Data came from immunoSEQ multiplex PCR; TCRdb stores just in-frame clones and leaves some out. The data show nearly 5,000 clones, with around 96% seen just once and 3% to 3.5% held by the top ten. Source: tumor tissue, taken from a patient who underwent chemoradiotherapy. These receptors all stem from a human donor with HPV-associated anogenital cancer. Both conserved end residues are part of each CDR3. D genes are given only for firm matches. Clone size is given for some rows only: seen once, a few or many times, or a class if the clone is expanded.

V: TRBV7-9
J: TRBJ2-3
D: TRBD1
size: -
DNA: TGTGCCAGCAGCGTACAGGGGATTCATACGCAGTATTTT
CDR3: CASSVQGIHTQYF

V: TRBV10-3
J: TRBJ2-7
D: TRBD1
size: -
DNA: TGTGCCATCAGCCGGGACAGAGCCTACGAGCAGTACTTC
CDR3: CAISRDRAYEQYF

V: TRBV29-1
J: TRBJ2-1
D: -
size: once
DNA: TGCAGCGTTGAAGATGGTCTTACGAACTACAATGAGCAGTTCTTC
CDR3: CSVEDGLTNYNEQFF

V: TRBV7-2
J: TRBJ2-3
D: TRBD2
size: -
DNA: TGTGCCAGCAGCTTCCTAGCGGGGGGGCAAGATACGCAGTATTTT
CDR3: CASSFLAGGQDTQYF

V: TRBV30
J: TRBJ2-5
D: -
size: -
DNA: TGTGCCTGGAGTGTGGGGCAGGCGATCAAAGAGACCCAGTACTTC
CDR3: CAWSVGQAIKETQYF

V: TRBV23-1
J: TRBJ1-1
D: -
size: -
DNA: TGCGCCAGCAGTCAAGTGACAGGAAACACTGAAGCTTTCTTT
CDR3: CASSQVTGNTEAFF

V: TRBV20-1
J: TRBJ1-1
D: -
size: -
DNA: TGCAGTGCTTCTGTGAACACTGAAGCTTTCTTT
CDR3: CSASVNTEAFF

V: TRBV7-2
J: TRBJ2-3
D: TRBD2
size: -
DNA: TGTGCCAGCAGCTTAAATTCCCTTAGCGGGGTCACGCAGTATTTT
CDR3: CASSLNSLSGVTQYF

V: TRBV4-1
J: TRBJ1-6
D: -
size: -
DNA: TGCGCCAGCAGCCCCCCCGGAGGGGGGGCCTCACCCCTCCACTTT
CDR3: CASSPPGGGASPLHF

V: TRBV11-2
J: TRBJ1-3
D: -
size: -
DNA: TGTGCCAGCGGCCCGAGGATTTCTGGAAACACCATATATTTT
CDR3: CASGPRISGNTIYF

V: TRBV7-9
J: TRBJ2-5
D: -
size: -
DNA: TGTGCCAGCAGCTTGGTCCCGGCGGAGACCCAGTACTTC
CDR3: CASSLVPAETQYF

V: TRBV28
J: TRBJ1-3
D: -
size: -
DNA: TGTGCCAGCCACACCGGCTCTGGAAACACCATATATTTT
CDR3: CASHTGSGNTIYF

V: TRBV5-1
J: TRBJ2-3
D: TRBD2
size: -
DNA: TGCGCCAGCAGCTTGGACAACCCGGGACTAGCGGGCGGGAATACGCAGTATTTT
CDR3: CASSLDNPGLAGGNTQYF

V: TRBV9
J: TRBJ2-5
D: TRBD1
size: -
DNA: TGTGCCAGCAGCAGGACAGGGGGAGAGACCCAGTACTTC
CDR3: CASSRTGGETQYF

V: TRBV4-1
J: TRBJ1-5
D: -
size: -
DNA: TGCGCCAGCAGCCCTTATTCCGGGCCTACGGGGGGTCAGCCCCAGCATTTT
CDR3: CASSPYSGPTGGQPQHF

V: TRBV5-1
J: TRBJ1-5
D: -
size: -
DNA: TGCGCCAGCAGCTCCGGGCCAGAAGGACGTCAGCCCCAGCATTTT
CDR3: CASSSGPEGRQPQHF

V: TRBV6-5
J: TRBJ1-1
D: TRBD1
size: -
DNA: TGTGCCAGCAGGACCGGGACAGGAAAAGCTTTCTTT
CDR3: CASRTGTGKAFF

V: TRBV14
J: TRBJ2-7
D: TRBD1
size: -
DNA: TGTGCCAGCAGCCAACCGGGACAGGCTTCCTACGAGCAGTACTTC
CDR3: CASSQPGQASYEQYF

V: TRBV5-1
J: TRBJ2-7
D: -
size: -
DNA: TGCGCCAGCAGCCTGACGACAGGCCTAAGGGTCCACGAGCAGTACTTC
CDR3: CASSLTTGLRVHEQYF

V: TRBV18
J: TRBJ2-2
D: TRBD2
size: -
DNA: TGTGCCAGCTCACCCCTCTCGTCGGGAGGGATTACCGGGGAGCTGTTTTTT
CDR3: CASSPLSSGGITGELFF

V: TRBV4-3
J: TRBJ2-7
D: TRBD1
size: -
DNA: TGCGCCAGCAGCCAAAGGGGCCCGAGGACAGGTCCCTACGAGCAGTACTTC
CDR3: CASSQRGPRTGPYEQYF

V: TRBV5-8
J: TRBJ2-7
D: -
size: -
DNA: TGTGCCAGCAGCTATTATTACGAGCAGTACTTC
CDR3: CASSYYYEQYF

V: TRBV28
J: TRBJ1-2
D: -
size: -
DNA: TGTGCCAGCGGAACAGGGTTAAGCTATGGCTACACCTTC
CDR3: CASGTGLSYGYTF